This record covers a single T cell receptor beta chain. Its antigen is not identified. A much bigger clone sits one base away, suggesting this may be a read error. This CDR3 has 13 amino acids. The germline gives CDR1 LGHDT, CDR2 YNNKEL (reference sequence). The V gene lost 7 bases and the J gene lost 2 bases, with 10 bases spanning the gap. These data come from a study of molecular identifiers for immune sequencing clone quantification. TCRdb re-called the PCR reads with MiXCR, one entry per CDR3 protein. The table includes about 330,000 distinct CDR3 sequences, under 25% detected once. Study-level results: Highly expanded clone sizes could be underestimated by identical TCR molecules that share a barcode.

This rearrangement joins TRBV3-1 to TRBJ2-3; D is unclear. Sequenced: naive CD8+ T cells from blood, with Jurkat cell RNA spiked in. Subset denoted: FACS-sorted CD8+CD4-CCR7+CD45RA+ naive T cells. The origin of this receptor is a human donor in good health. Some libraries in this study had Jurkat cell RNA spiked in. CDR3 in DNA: TGTGCCAGCAAGGCGAAAAACACAGATACGCAGTATTTT. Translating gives CASKAKNTDTQYF.